This TCR beta chain was sequenced during a study of blood T cell repertoires in COVID-19. Study in general: Samples representing acute and convalescent COVID-19 were sourced from the United States, Italy and Spain.

Assay: immunoSEQ multiplex PCR; the TCRdb copy retains only in-frame clones and omits some. The profile covers 400,000 to 550,000 clones, with nearly 90% appearing a single time and over 1.5% taken by the ten largest. Enrolled through a virtual design, the participants were between roughly 18 and 90 years of age and came from under 30 US areas. Sequenced sample: PBMCs or T cells enriched from blood (not recorded which). This receptor was taken from a woman aged 18-29 years with acute COVID-19.

The CDR3 DNA follows: TGTGCCAGCAGCTTAGACAGGGGGCCCTACGAGCAGTACTTC. Amino acids: CASSLDRGPYEQYF. J is TRBJ2-7 and V is TRBV7-2, with 9 bases that match TRBD1. The CDR3 consists of 14 residues. The V gene's germline CDR1 is SGHTA and CDR2 FQGNSA. V was clipped by 1 base and J by 2 bases; unmatched bases: 0.